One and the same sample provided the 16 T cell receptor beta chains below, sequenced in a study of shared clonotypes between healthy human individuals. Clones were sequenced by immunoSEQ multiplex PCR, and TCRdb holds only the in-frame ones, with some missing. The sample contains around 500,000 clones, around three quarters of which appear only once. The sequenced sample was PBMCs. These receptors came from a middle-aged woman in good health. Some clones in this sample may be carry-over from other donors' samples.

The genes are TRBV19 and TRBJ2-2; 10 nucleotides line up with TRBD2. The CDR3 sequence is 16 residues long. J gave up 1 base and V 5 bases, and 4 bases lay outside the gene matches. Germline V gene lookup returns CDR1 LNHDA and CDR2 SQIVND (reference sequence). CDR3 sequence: CASSSSGSENTGELFF. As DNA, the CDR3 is TGTGCCAGTAGTTCTAGCGGGAGCGAGAACACCGGGGAGCTGTTTTTT.

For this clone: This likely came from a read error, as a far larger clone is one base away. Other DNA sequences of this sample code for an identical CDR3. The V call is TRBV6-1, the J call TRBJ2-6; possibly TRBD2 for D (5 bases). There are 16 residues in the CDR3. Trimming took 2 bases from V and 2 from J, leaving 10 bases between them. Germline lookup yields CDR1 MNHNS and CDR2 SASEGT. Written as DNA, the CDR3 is TGTGCCAGCAGTGAATTGGACTTCCCTGGGGCCAACGTCCTGACTTTC. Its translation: CASSELDFPGANVLTF.

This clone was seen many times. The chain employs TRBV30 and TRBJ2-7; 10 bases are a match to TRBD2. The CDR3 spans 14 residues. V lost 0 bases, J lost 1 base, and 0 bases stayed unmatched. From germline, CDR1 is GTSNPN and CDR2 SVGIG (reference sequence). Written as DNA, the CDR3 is TGTGCCTGGAGTGTACTAGCGGGGTCCTACGAGCAGTACTTC. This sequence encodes CAWSVLAGSYEQYF.

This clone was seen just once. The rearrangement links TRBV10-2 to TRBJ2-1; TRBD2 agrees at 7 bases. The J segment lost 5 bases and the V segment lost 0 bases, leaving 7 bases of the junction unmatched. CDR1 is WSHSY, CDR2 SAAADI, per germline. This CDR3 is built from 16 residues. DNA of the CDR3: TGCGCCAGCAGTGAGTCGTGGCTAGCGGAAGACAATGAGCAGTTCTTC. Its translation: CASSESWLAEDNEQFF.

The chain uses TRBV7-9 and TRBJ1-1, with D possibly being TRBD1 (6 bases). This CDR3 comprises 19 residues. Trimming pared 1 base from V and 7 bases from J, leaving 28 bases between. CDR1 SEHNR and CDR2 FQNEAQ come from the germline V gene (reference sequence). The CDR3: CASSLGGQTILGRSFEAFF. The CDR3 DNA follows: TGTGCCAGCAGCTTAGGGGGACAAACAATCCTTGGTAGATCCTTTGAAGCTTTCTTT. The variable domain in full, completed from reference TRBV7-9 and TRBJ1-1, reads DTGVSQNPRHKITKRGQNVTFRCDPISEHNRLYWYRQTLGQGPEFLTYFQNEAQLEKSRLLSDRFSAERPKGSFSTLEIQRTEQGDSAMYLCASSLGGQTILGRSFEAFFGQGTRLTVV.

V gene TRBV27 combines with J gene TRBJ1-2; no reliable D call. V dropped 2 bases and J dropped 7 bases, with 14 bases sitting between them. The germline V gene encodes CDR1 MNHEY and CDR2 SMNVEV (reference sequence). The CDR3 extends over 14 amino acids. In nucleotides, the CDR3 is TGTGCCAGCAGTTTAAACGTCCAGGTCGGTGGCTACACCTTC. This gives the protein CASSLNVQVGGYTF.

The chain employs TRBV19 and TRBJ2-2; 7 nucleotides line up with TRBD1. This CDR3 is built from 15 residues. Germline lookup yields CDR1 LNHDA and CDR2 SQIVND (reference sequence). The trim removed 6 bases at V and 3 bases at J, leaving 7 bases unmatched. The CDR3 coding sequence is TGTGCCAGTAGCCTGGACAGGAAATACACCGGGGAGCTGTTTTTT. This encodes CASSLDRKYTGELFF. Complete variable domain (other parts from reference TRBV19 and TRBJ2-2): DGGITQSPKYLFRKEGQNVTLSCEQNLNHDAMYWYRQDPGQGLRLIYYSQIVNDFQKGDIAEGYSVSREKKESFPLTVTSAQKNPTAFYLCASSLDRKYTGELFFGEGSRLTVL.

The CDR3 region is CASSSPGQDEKLFF. The DNA of the CDR3 is TGCGCCAGCAGCTCCCCGGGTCAGGATGAAAAACTGTTTTTT. This sequence joins TRBV5-1 and TRBJ1-4; no firm D call. Germline assignment: CDR1 SGHRS and CDR2 YFSETQ. V lost 3 bases, J lost 6 bases, and 12 bases lay in between. The CDR3 is made up of 14 amino acids.

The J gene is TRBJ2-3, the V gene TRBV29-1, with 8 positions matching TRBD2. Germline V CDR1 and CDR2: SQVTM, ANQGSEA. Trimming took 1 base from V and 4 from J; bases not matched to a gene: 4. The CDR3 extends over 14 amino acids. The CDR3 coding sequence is TGCAGCGTTGAAGTAGCGGGAAGGCCAGATACGCAGTATTTT. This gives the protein CSVEVAGRPDTQYF.

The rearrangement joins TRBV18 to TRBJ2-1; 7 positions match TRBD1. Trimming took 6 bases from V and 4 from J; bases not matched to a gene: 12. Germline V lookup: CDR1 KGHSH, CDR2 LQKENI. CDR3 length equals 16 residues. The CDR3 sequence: CASSSTGTVGYNEQFF. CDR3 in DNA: TGTGCCAGCTCTAGTACCGGGACAGTAGGATACAATGAGCAGTTCTTC. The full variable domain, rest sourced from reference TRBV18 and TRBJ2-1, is NAGVMQNPRHLVRRRGQEARLRCSPMKGHSHVYWYRQLPEEGLKFMVYLQKENIIDESGMPKERFSAEFPKEGPSILRIQQVVRGDSAAYFCASSSTGTVGYNEQFFGPGTRLTVL.

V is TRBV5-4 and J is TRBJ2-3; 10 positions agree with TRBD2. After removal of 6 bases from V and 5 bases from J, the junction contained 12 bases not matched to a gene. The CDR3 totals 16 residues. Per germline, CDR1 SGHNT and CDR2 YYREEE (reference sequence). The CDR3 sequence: CASTIGLAAPGDTQYF. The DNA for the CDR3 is TGTGCCAGCACCATAGGACTAGCGGCTCCGGGAGATACGCAGTATTTT.

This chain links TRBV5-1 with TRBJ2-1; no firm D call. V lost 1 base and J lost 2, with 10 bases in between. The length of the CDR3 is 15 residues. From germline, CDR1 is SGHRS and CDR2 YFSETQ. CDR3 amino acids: CASSLTTPTYNEQFF. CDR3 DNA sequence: TGCGCCAGCAGCTTGACTACCCCTACCTACAATGAGCAGTTCTTC.

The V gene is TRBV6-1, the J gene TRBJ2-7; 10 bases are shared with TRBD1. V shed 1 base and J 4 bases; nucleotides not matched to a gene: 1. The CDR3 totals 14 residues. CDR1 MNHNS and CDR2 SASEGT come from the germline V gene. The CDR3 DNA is TGTGCCAGCAGTGAAGTGGGACAGGGGTACGAGCAGTACTTC. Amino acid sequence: CASSEVGQGYEQYF.

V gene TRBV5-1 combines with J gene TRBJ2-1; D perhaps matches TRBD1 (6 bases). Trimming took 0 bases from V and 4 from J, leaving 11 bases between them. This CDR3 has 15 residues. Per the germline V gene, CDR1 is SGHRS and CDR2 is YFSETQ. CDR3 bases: TGCGCCAGCAGCTTGGCGGGACACGCATACAATGAGCAGTTCTTC. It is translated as CASSLAGHAYNEQFF.

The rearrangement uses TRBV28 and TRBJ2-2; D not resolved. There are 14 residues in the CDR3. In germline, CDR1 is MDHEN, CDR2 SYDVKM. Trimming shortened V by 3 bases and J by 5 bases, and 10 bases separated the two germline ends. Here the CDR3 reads CASSFISDTGELFF. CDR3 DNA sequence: TGTGCCAGCAGTTTCATCAGTGATACCGGGGAGCTGTTTTTT.

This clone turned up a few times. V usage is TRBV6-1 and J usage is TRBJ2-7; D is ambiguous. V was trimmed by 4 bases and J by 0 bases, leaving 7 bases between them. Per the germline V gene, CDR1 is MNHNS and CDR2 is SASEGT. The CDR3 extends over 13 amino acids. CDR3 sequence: CASSAPNSYEQYF. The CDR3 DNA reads TGTGCCAGCAGTGCTCCAAACTCCTACGAGCAGTACTTC.